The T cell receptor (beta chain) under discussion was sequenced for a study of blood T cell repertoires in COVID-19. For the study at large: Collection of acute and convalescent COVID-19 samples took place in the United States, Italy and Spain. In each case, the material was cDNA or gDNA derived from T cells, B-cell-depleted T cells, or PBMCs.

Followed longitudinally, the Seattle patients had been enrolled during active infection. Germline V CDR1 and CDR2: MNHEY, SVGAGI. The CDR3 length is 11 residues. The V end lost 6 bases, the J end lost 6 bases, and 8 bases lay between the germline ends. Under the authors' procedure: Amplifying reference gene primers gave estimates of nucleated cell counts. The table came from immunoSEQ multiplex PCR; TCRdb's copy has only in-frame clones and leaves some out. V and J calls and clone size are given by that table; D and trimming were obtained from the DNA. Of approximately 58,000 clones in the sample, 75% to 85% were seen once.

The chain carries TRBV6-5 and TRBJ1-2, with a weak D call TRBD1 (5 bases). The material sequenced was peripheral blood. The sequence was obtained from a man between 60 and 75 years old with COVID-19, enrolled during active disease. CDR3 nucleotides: TGTGCCAGCAGAGACAGAGATGGCTACACCTTC. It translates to CASRDRDGYTF.